These T cell receptor beta chains were read from a single sample in a study of T cell responses to AZD1222 COVID-19 vaccine. Sequencing used immunoSEQ multiplex PCR; TCRdb keeps in-frame clones, though not all of them. The sample has approximately 150,000 clones; around 92% are singletons. Sequenced here: peripheral blood, sampled 28 days after the second AZD1222 dose. The source of these receptors is an adult who received the AZD1222 COVID-19 vaccine. The CDR3 runs from the conserved cysteine through the conserved F or W. The D gene is left open where the match is weak. A clone size is listed for some rows: how often the clone was seen (once, few, many), or a class if it is expanded.

clone size	D gene	V gene	J gene	CDR3 DNA	CDR3 protein
NA	TRBD1	TRBV10-3	TRBJ2-1	TGTGCCATCAGCGACAGGGGGCTCCCATCCTACAATGAGCAGTTCTTC	CAISDRGLPSYNEQFF
NA	NA	TRBV5-1	TRBJ2-1	TGCGCCAGCAGCTTGGGTGGGCTTAGAAGAAATGAGCAGTTCTTC	CASSLGGLRRNEQFF
NA	NA	TRBV7-2	TRBJ1-2	TGTGCCAGCAGCTTAGCCCACGGGGATTCTAACTATGGCTACACCTTC	CASSLAHGDSNYGYTF
NA	NA	TRBV24-1	TRBJ1-1	TGTGCCACGGGGAACGGACAGAACACTGAAGCTTTCTTT	CATGNGQNTEAFF
NA	NA	TRBV5-6	TRBJ1-5	TGTGCCAGCAGCTTGGGACAGATCAATCAGCCCCAGCATTTT	CASSLGQINQPQHF
NA	NA	TRBV2	TRBJ1-5	TGTGCCAGCAGCCAGCTCAATCAGCCCCAGCATTTT	CASSQLNQPQHF
NA	NA	TRBV2	TRBJ1-1	TGTGCCAGAGGGGGGGGGCTTGGCACTGAAGCTTTCTTT	CARGGGLGTEAFF
NA	TRBD2	TRBV6-5	TRBJ2-5	TGTGCCAGCAGGGCGGCGGCGGGAGCCCAAGAGACCCAGTACTTC	CASRAAAGAQETQYF
NA	NA	TRBV6-2/TRBV6-3	TRBJ1-2	TGTGCCAGCAGCGTAGGACGGCTAAACTATGGCTACACCTTC	CASSVGRLNYGYTF
NA	TRBD1	TRBV2	TRBJ1-5	TGTGCCAGCAGCCCCCAGGGGGCAAATCAGCCCCAGCATTTT	CASSPQGANQPQHF
NA	TRBD2	TRBV13	TRBJ2-7	TGTGCCAGCAGCTTTGGACTAGCGGGGCCTCCTGCCTACGAGCAGTACTTC	CASSFGLAGPPAYEQYF
NA	TRBD1	TRBV6-5	TRBJ1-4	TGTGCCAGCAACCGACAGGGAACTAATGAAAAACTGTTTTTT	CASNRQGTNEKLFF
NA	TRBD1	TRBV7-9	TRBJ2-5	TGTGCCAGCAGCCCCATTGACAGGGACCAAGAGACCCAGTACTTC	CASSPIDRDQETQYF
once	TRBD1	TRBV19	TRBJ1-1	TGTGCCAGGCGGACAGGGCTTGAAGCTTTCTTT	CARRTGLEAFF
NA	TRBD1	TRBV18	TRBJ1-1	TGTGCCAGCTCACCCAGGGACAGGGGAGGCGCTTTCTTT	CASSPRDRGGAFF
NA	NA	TRBV30	TRBJ1-4	TGTGCCTGGAGTGATCGGGTCAGTCCCAATCATGGAAAACTGTTTTTT	CAWSDRVSPNHGKLFF
NA	NA	TRBV7-9	TRBJ2-3	TGTGCCAGCAGCTTAGGTTTCAGGATCACAGATACGCAGTATTTT	CASSLGFRITDTQYF
NA	TRBD1	TRBV7-9	TRBJ1-1	TGTGCCAGCAGCTTAGCGACAGGGGGAGCTGAAGCTTTCTTT	CASSLATGGAEAFF
NA	NA	TRBV30	TRBJ1-2	TGTGCCTGGAGTGTAAGGGGATCGGGTGGCTACACCTTC	CAWSVRGSGGYTF
NA	TRBD2	TRBV11-3	TRBJ2-2	TGTGCCAGCAGCTTTCGACTAGCGGGATTCACCGGGGAGCTGTTTTTT	CASSFRLAGFTGELFF
NA	NA	TRBV6-1	TRBJ1-4	TGTGCCAGCAGTGAAGCAGGGGCGCGTAATGAAAAACTGTTTTTT	CASSEAGARNEKLFF
NA	TRBD2	TRBV7-6	TRBJ2-3	TGTGCCAGCCACCCCGCGGCGGGGGGGCTGGATACGCAGTATTTT	CASHPAAGGLDTQYF
NA	TRBD2	TRBV10-1	TRBJ2-1	TGCGCCAGCAGTGGGACTAGCGGGAGGTCCTACAATGAGCAGTTCTTC	CASSGTSGRSYNEQFF
NA	NA	TRBV19	TRBJ2-7	TGTGCCAGTAGTGTGGACCCACGATCCTACGAGCAGTACTTC	CASSVDPRSYEQYF
NA	NA	TRBV2	TRBJ2-7	TGTGCCAGCAGTGATCTTGCAGTGACATCGGGTTACGAGCAGTACTTC	CASSDLAVTSGYEQYF
NA	NA	TRBV3-1/TRBV3-2	TRBJ1-1	TGTGCCAGCAGCCTCAGGGGAACTGAAGCTTTCTTT	CASSLRGTEAFF
NA	NA	TRBV29-1	TRBJ2-2	TGCAGCGTATCTGGGAGTTCGGACACCGGGGAGCTGTTTTTT	CSVSGSSDTGELFF
NA	NA	TRBV6-2/TRBV6-3	TRBJ2-1	TGTGCCAGCAGTTACTCGAGCTTAGGTGGGAGCTCCTACAATGAGCAGTTCTTC	CASSYSSLGGSSYNEQFF